These T cell receptor beta chains were read from a single sample in a study of blood T cell repertoires in COVID-19. Data came from immunoSEQ multiplex PCR; TCRdb stores just in-frame clones and leaves some out. The sample shows around 250,000 clones, roughly nine tenths of them seen only once. Sequenced material: PBMCs or T cells enriched from blood (not recorded which). The receptors shown here come from a human donor in a cohort exposed to, infected with or recovered from COVID-19 (not recorded which). The donor label of this sample is uncertain. The CDR3 runs from the conserved cysteine through the conserved F or W. The D gene is left open where the match is weak. Clone size is stated in some rows and not others, as once, few, many or a class when expanded.

D	size	length	V	J	CDR3	DNA
TRBD1	few	15	TRBV20-1	TRBJ1-1	CSASVWTGGPDEAFF	TGCAGTGCTAGTGTCTGGACAGGGGGCCCGGATGAAGCTTTCTTT
TRBD1	.	17	TRBV19	TRBJ1-2	CASSLGHDRDLNYGYTF	TGTGCCAGTAGTCTCGGACACGACAGGGACCTTAACTATGGCTACACCTTC
.	.	13	TRBV15	TRBJ2-5	CATSGVEEKTQYF	TGTGCCACCAGCGGAGTAGAGGAAAAGACCCAGTACTTC
TRBD1	.	17	TRBV5-6	TRBJ1-6	CASSFDVSGTGNSPLHF	TGTGCCAGCAGCTTCGACGTCTCCGGGACAGGCAATTCACCCCTCCACTTT
TRBD2	.	17	TRBV9	TRBJ2-3	CASSAALAGGPGDTQYF	TGTGCCAGCAGCGCCGCACTAGCGGGGGGGCCGGGAGATACGCAGTATTTT
TRBD1	.	15	TRBV19	TRBJ1-1	CASSSTGVWNTEAFF	TGTGCCAGTAGCTCTACAGGGGTTTGGAACACTGAAGCTTTCTTT
.	.	16	TRBV9	TRBJ2-2	CASSAGDWINTGELFF	TGTGCCAGCAGCGCCGGGGACTGGATAAACACCGGGGAGCTGTTTTTT
.	.	17	TRBV5-4	TRBJ2-1	CAPSTGGAGAHFYEQFF	TGTGCCCCCAGCACTGGGGGGGCGGGGGCCCATTTCTATGAGCAGTTCTTC
.	.	15	TRBV5-4	TRBJ2-7	CASSLAPRSVDEQYF	TGTGCCAGCAGCTTGGCTCCCAGATCTGTCGACGAGCAGTACTTC
TRBD1	.	15	TRBV7-9	TRBJ1-1	CASSSLTGAGTEAFF	TGTGCCAGCAGCTCCTTGACAGGGGCGGGCACTGAAGCTTTCTTT
TRBD2	.	16	TRBV13	TRBJ2-3	CASSRRLAISTDTQYF	TGTGCCAGCAGCCGGAGACTAGCGATCAGCACAGATACGCAGTATTTT
.	.	15	TRBV2	TRBJ2-1	CASSEVGTPGNEQFF	TGTGCCAGCAGTGAAGTGGGGACTCCGGGCAATGAGCAGTTCTTC
TRBD1	.	15	TRBV5-1	TRBJ2-7	CASSLGDRVGDEQYF	TGCGCCAGCAGCTTGGGGGACAGGGTCGGGGACGAGCAGTACTTC
.	.	12	TRBV4-2	TRBJ2-2	CASSQSFGELFF	TGTGCCAGCAGCCAGAGCTTCGGGGAGCTGTTTTTT
.	once	11	TRBV30	TRBJ2-7	CAWSGQAKQYF	TGTGCCTGGAGTGGACAGGCTAAGCAGTACTTC
TRBD2	.	16	TRBV9	TRBJ2-3	CASSPLAGGILDTQYF	TGTGCCAGCAGCCCCCTAGCGGGGGGGATTCTTGATACGCAGTATTTT
.	.	11	TRBV28	TRBJ2-3	CASSSTDTQYF	TGTGCCAGCAGTTCAACAGATACGCAGTATTTT
.	.	11	TRBV20-1	TRBJ2-7	CSAQGTYEQYF	TGCAGTGCCCAGGGGACCTACGAGCAGTACTTC